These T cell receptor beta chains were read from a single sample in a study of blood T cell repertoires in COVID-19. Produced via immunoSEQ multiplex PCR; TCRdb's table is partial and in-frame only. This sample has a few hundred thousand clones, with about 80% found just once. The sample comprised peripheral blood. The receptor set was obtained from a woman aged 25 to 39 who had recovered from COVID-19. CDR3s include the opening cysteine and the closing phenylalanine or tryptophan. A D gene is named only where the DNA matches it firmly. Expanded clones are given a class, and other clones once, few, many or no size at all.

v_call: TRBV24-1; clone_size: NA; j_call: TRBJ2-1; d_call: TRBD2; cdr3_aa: CATSDFTARSWTSGYNEQFF; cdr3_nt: TGTGCCACCAGTGATTTTACGGCTCGTTCTTGGACTAGCGGCTACAATGAGCAGTTCTTC
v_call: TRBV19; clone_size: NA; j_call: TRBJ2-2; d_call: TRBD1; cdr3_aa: CASSEPTGGSIGELFF; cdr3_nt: TGTGCCAGTAGTGAACCAACAGGGGGTTCGATCGGGGAGCTGTTTTTT
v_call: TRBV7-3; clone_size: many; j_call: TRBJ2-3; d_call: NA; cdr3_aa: CASSPGGTDTQYF; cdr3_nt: TGTGCCAGCAGCCCAGGAGGAACAGATACGCAGTATTTT
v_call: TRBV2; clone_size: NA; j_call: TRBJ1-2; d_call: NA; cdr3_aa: CASSEAAANYGYTF; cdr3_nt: TGTGCCAGCAGTGAAGCGGCGGCTAACTATGGCTACACCTTC
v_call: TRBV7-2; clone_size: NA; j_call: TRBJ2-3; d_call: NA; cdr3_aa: CASSSRRARPSGRTDTQYF; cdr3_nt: TGTGCCAGCAGCTCCCGAAGGGCCCGACCGAGCGGACGCACAGATACGCAGTATTTT
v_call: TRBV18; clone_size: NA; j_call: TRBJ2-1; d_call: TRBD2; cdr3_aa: CASSPYGTSGTLSSYNEQFF; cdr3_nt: TGTGCCAGCTCACCATACGGGACTAGCGGGACCCTGAGCTCCTACAATGAGCAGTTCTTC
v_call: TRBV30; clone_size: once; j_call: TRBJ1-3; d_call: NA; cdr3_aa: CAWTGPLRNTIYF; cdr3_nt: TGTGCCTGGACCGGTCCCCTCAGAAACACCATATATTTT
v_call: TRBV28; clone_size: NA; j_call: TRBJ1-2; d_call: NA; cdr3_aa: CASSLGGARGYGYTF; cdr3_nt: TGTGCCAGCAGTCTAGGGGGGGCACGGGGCTATGGCTACACCTTC
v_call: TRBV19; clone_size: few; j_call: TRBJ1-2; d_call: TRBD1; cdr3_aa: CASSPGQYNYGYTF; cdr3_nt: TGTGCCAGTAGCCCGGGACAGTACAACTATGGCTACACCTTC
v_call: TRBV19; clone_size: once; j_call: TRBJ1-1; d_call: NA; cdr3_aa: CASTPIPQGGTEAFF; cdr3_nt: TGTGCCAGTACCCCCATCCCCCAGGGAGGCACTGAAGCTTTCTTT
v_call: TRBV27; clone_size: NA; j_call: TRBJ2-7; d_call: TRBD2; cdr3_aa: CASRYSGASPREQYF; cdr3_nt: TGTGCCAGCAGGTATAGCGGGGCGTCTCCGCGTGAGCAGTACTTC
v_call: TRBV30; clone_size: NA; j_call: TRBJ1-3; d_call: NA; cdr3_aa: CAWSKAGNTIYF; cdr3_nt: TGTGCCTGGAGTAAAGCGGGAAACACCATATATTTT
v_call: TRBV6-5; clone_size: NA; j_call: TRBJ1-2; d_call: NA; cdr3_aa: CASSYQGLGYTF; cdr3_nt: TGTGCCAGCAGTTACCAGGGACTCGGCTACACCTTC
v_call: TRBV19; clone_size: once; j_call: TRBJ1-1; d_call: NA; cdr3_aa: CASSIGVAMGWDTKAFF; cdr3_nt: TGTGCCAGTAGTATCGGGGTTGCTATGGGGTGGGACACTAAAGCTTTCTTT
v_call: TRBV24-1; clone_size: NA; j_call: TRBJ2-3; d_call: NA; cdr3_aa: CATSDIQGFGTDTQYF; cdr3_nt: TGTGCCACCAGTGATATACAGGGCTTCGGCACAGATACGCAGTATTTT
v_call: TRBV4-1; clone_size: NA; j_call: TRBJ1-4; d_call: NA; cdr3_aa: CASSQDTAAADEKLFF; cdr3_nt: TGCGCCAGCAGCCAAGATACGGCCGCGGCTGATGAAAAACTGTTTTTT
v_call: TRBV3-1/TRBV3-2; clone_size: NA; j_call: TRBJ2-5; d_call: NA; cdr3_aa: CASSYSQLQETQYF; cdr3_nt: TGTGCCAGCAGCTATAGCCAGCTGCAGGAGACCCAGTACTTC
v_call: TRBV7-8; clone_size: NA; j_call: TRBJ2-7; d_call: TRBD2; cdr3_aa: CASSLVVTSGSTYEQYF; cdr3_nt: TGTGCCAGCAGCTTAGTAGTGACTAGCGGTTCCACCTACGAGCAGTACTTC
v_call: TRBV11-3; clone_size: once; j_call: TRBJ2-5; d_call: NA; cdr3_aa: CASSLGLPGVRETQYF; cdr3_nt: TGTGCCAGCAGCTTAGGTCTCCCCGGGGTAAGAGAGACCCAGTACTTC
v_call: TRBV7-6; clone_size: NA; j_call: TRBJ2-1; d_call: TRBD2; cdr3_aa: CASSLRLAGGNPYNEQFF; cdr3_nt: TGTGCCAGCAGCTTACGGCTAGCGGGAGGGAACCCCTACAATGAGCAGTTCTTC
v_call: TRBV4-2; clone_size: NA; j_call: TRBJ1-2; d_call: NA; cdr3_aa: CASSQDHSANYGYTF; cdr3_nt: TGTGCCAGCAGCCAAGACCACTCGGCTAACTATGGCTACACCTTC
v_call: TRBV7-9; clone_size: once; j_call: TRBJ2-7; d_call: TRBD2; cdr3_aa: CASSVRGGTSYEQYF; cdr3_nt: TGTGCCAGCAGCGTAAGGGGAGGGACTAGCTACGAGCAGTACTTC
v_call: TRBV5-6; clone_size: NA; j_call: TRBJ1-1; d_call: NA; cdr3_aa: CASSFGDSSEAFF; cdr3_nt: TGTGCCAGCAGCTTTGGGGACTCCAGTGAAGCTTTCTTT
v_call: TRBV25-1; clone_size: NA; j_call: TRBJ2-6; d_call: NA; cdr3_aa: CASSEYTGSSGANVLTF; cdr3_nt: TGTGCCAGCAGTGAATATACAGGGAGCTCTGGGGCCAACGTCCTGACTTTC
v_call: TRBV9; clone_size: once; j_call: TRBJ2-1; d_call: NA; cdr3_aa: CASSPPSYEQFF; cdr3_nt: TGTGCCAGCAGCCCCCCTTCTTATGAGCAGTTCTTC
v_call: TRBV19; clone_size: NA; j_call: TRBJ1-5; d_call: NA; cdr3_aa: CASSPQGRAPQHF; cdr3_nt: TGTGCCAGTAGTCCACAGGGTCGGGCGCCCCAGCATTTT
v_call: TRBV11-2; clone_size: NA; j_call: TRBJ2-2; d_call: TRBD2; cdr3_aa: CASSRGTRNGELFF; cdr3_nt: TGTGCCAGCAGCAGGGGGACTAGGAACGGGGAGCTGTTTTTT
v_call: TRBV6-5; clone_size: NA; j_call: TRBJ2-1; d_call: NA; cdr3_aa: CANRFGEQFF; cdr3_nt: TGTGCCAACAGGTTCGGTGAGCAGTTCTTC
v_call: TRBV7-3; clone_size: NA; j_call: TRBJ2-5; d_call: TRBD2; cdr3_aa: CASSFSGAGQETQYF; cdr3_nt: TGTGCCAGCAGCTTTAGCGGAGCGGGGCAAGAGACCCAGTACTTC
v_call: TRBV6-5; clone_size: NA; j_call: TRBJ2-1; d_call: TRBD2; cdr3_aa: CASRRLAGSYNEQFF; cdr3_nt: TGTGCCAGCAGACGACTAGCGGGGTCCTACAATGAGCAGTTCTTC
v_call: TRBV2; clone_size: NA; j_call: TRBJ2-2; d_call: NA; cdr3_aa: CASSASAGATTGELFF; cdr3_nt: TGTGCCAGCAGTGCCTCTGCGGGTGCCACCACCGGGGAGCTGTTTTTT
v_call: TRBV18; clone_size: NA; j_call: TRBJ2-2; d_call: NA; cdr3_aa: CASSRREFGELFF; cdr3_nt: TGTGCCAGCTCACGGAGGGAGTTCGGGGAGCTGTTTTTT
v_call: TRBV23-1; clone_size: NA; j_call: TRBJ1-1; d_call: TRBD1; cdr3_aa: CASSREQGVNTEAFF; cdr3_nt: TGCGCCAGCAGTCGAGAACAGGGGGTGAACACTGAAGCTTTCTTT
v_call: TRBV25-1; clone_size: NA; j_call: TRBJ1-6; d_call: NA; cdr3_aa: CASSDGWTFHF; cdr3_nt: TGTGCCAGCAGTGACGGTTGGACTTTCCACTTT
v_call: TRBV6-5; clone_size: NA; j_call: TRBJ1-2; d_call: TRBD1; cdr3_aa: CASFGQGVYGYTF; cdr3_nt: TGTGCCAGCTTCGGACAGGGGGTCTATGGCTACACCTTC
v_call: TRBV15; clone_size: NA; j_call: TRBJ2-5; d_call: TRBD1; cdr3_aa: CATSTTSGQGIPETQYF; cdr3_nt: TGTGCCACCAGCACAACGTCGGGACAGGGGATTCCAGAGACCCAGTACTTC
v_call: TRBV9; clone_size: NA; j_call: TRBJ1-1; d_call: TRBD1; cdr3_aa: CASSPDRGLNREAFF; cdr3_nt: TGTGCCAGCAGCCCGGACAGGGGCTTGAACCGTGAAGCTTTCTTT
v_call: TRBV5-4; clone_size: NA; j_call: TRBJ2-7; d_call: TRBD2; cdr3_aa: CASSPGLAGGRGEQYF; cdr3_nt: TGTGCCAGCAGCCCGGGACTAGCGGGAGGAAGGGGAGAGCAGTACTTC
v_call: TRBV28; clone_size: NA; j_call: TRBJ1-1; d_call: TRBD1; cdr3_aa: CASGDRVNTEAFF; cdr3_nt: TGTGCCAGTGGGGACAGGGTGAACACTGAAGCTTTCTTT
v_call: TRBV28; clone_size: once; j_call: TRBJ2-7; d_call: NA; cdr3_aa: CASTQIMGAAYEQYF; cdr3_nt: TGTGCCAGCACTCAAATTATGGGGGCCGCCTACGAGCAGTACTTC
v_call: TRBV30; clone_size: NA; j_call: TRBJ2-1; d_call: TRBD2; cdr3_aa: CAWSEGGTYNEQFF; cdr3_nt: TGTGCCTGGAGTGAGGGAGGGACCTACAATGAGCAGTTCTTC
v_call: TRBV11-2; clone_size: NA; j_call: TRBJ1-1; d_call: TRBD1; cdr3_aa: CASSTITGVGEAFF; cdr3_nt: TGTGCCAGCAGTACCATCACAGGGGTGGGTGAAGCTTTCTTT
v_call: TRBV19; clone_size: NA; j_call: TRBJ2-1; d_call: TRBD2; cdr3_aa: CASSYLAGGRSNEQFF; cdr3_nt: TGTGCCAGTAGTTACTTAGCGGGAGGTAGGAGTAATGAGCAGTTCTTC
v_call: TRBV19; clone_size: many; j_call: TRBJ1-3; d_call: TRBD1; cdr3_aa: CASRTGTAPFSGNTIYF; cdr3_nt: TGTGCCAGTAGGACCGGGACAGCTCCTTTCTCTGGAAACACCATATATTTT
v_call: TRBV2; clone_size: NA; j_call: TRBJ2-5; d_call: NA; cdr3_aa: CASSEVGSQETQYF; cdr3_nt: TGTGCCAGCAGTGAAGTGGGCAGCCAAGAGACCCAGTACTTC
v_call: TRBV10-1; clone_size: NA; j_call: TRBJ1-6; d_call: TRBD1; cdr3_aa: CAILPGQGHLSYNSPLHF; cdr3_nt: TGCGCCATTCTTCCGGGACAGGGGCACCTCTCCTATAATTCACCCCTCCACTTT
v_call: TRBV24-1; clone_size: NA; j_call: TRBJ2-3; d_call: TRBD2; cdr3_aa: CATSDSGGRGTDTQYF; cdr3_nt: TGTGCCACCAGTGATTCGGGGGGGCGCGGGACAGATACGCAGTATTTT
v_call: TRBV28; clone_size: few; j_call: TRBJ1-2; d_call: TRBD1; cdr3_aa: CASREEGTGNYGYTF; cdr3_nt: TGTGCCAGCAGGGAAGAGGGGACAGGGAACTATGGCTACACCTTC
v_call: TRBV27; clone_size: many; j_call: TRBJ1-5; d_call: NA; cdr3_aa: CASSLRRDQPQHF; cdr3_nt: TGTGCCAGCAGTTTACGGAGAGATCAGCCCCAGCATTTT
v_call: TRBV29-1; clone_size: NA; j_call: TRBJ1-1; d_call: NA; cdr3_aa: CSVRSSTEAFF; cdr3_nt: TGCAGCGTCAGGTCTTCCACTGAAGCTTTCTTT